This passage covers 14 T cell receptor beta chains from one sample sequenced in a study of blood T cell repertoires in COVID-19. Measured with immunoSEQ multiplex PCR; TCRdb has only the in-frame clones, and not every one. The sample carries 200,000 to 250,000 clones, 83% recorded once. The material sequenced was PBMCs or T cells enriched from blood (not recorded which). The receptors shown here come from a woman in her 40s who had been exposed to COVID-19.

Only one count was recorded for this clone. This chain joins TRBV28 and TRBJ2-3; 9 bases match TRBD1. The CDR3 contains 15 residues. With 5 bases clipped from V and 5 bases from J, the junction kept 8 bases outside the gene matches. CDR1 and CDR2 from the germline V gene are MDHEN and SYDVKM. CDR3 sequence (DNA): TGTGCCAGCAGTGCGGGACAGGGACTGGGAGATACGCAGTATTTT. As protein: CASSAGQGLGDTQYF.

V gene TRBV3-1 (or the pseudogene TRBV3-2) combines with J gene TRBJ2-3; D possibly corresponds to TRBD2 (6 bases). V was clipped by 4 bases and J by 4 bases, with 15 bases between them. CDR1 is LGHDT, CDR2 YNNKEL, per germline (reference sequence). CDR3 size: 15 residues. The CDR3: CASSLGRLGADTQYF. The CDR3, as DNA: TGTGCCAGCAGCCTAGGGAGACTAGGAGCAGATACGCAGTATTTT.

The rearrangement joins TRBV6-5 to TRBJ1-4; D not certain. The CDR3 runs to 15 residues. Trimming cost V 2 bases and J 0 bases, with 7 bases left between them. Germline CDR1 is MNHEY and CDR2 is SVGAGI. The CDR3 region has the DNA TGTGCCAGCAGTTACGGGGAGGCAACTAATGAAAAACTGTTTTTT. Protein sequence: CASSYGEATNEKLFF.

CDR3 bases: TGTGCCATCAGTGAGGACAGTGCCTACAATGAGCAGTTCTTC. This translates into CAISEDSAYNEQFF. The rearrangement joins TRBV10-3 to TRBJ2-1; perhaps TRBD1 as D (5 bases). Germline CDR1 reads ENHRY; CDR2 reads SYGVKD. Trimming removed 2 bases at V and 2 bases at J, with 7 bases between. The CDR3 spans 14 residues.

This chain connects TRBV5-4 to TRBJ2-5; 9 positions agree with TRBD2. The junction had 9 bases not matched to a gene; V was cut back by 4 bases and J by 5 bases. The CDR3 is 15 residues long. CDR1 SGHNT and CDR2 YYREEE come from the germline V gene (reference sequence). The CDR3 loop reads CASSPPAGGLETQYF. The CDR3 DNA is TGTGCCAGCAGCCCACCAGCGGGGGGTTTGGAGACCCAGTACTTC.

This chain joins TRBV19 and TRBJ2-7, with D maybe TRBD1 (5 bases). Germline-derived CDR1 and CDR2 are LNHDA and SQIVND (reference sequence). Between the trimmed V and J ends, which lost 3 bases and 6 bases, there was a span of 12 bases. The CDR3 covers 13 residues. The CDR3 loop is CASSMQGNSEQYF. The DNA of the CDR3 is TGTGCCAGTAGTATGCAGGGTAATAGCGAGCAGTACTTC.

The gene calls are TRBV2 and TRBJ1-5; 10 bases are shared with TRBD1. The CDR3 has 16 residues. V shed 5 bases, J shed 0 bases, and the junction held 4 bases outside the gene matches. CDR1 SNHLY and CDR2 FYNNEI come from the germline V gene. The CDR3 nucleotides are TGTGCCAGCAGTAGACAGGGGGCGGATAGCAATCAGCCCCAGCATTTT. It codes for CASSRQGADSNQPQHF.

The chain joins TRBV11-2 to TRBJ2-1; D call uncertain. This CDR3 region has 12 residues. Trimming pared 6 bases from V and 10 bases from J, leaving 13 bases between. Germline loops: CDR1 SGHAT, CDR2 FQNNGV. Here the CDR3 DNA reads TGTGCCAGCAGGGTCGGCGGCCCGGAGCAGTTCTTC. Encoded protein: CASRVGGPEQFF. Complete variable domain (other parts from reference TRBV11-2 and TRBJ2-1): EAGVAQSPRYKIIEKRQSVAFWCNPISGHATLYWYQQILGQGPKLLIQFQNNGVVDDSQLPKDRFSAERLKGVDSTLKIQPAKLEDSAVYLCASRVGGPEQFFGPGTRLTVL.

This clone came up a few times. V gene TRBV28 combines with J gene TRBJ2-7, with 7 bases lining up with TRBD1. The CDR3 contains 15 residues. Looked up from germline, CDR1 is MDHEN and CDR2 is SYDVKM. Unmatched junction bases numbered 12, after V lost 5 bases and J lost 5 bases. The CDR3 is CASSLAPGGVNEQYF. The CDR3, as DNA: TGTGCCAGCAGTCTTGCCCCAGGGGGTGTGAACGAGCAGTACTTC.

The J gene is TRBJ1-1, the V gene TRBV19; no clear D. Germline V gives CDR1 LNHDA, CDR2 SQIVND (reference sequence). V lost 7 bases and J lost 5, with 14 bases in between. This CDR3 spans 13 amino acids. As DNA, the CDR3 is TGTGCCAGTACCAGGACGAGGGTGACTGAAGCTTTCTTT. Its protein product is CASTRTRVTEAFF.

This chain connects TRBV7-7 to TRBJ2-1, with 8 bases that match TRBD1. CDR3 size: 14 residues. Looked up from germline, CDR1 is SSHAT and CDR2 is FNYEAQ (reference sequence). Unmatched junction bases numbered 2, after V lost 4 bases and J lost 3 bases. DNA of the CDR3: TGTGCCAGCAGCTCACAGGGGGGCTACAATGAGCAGTTCTTC. Protein sequence: CASSSQGGYNEQFF.

This rearrangement joins TRBV5-5 to TRBJ2-7, with D perhaps matching TRBD1 (5 bases). Trimming removed 3 bases from V and 3 bases from J, with 16 bases in between. Looked up from germline, CDR1 is SGHKS and CDR2 is YYEKEE (reference sequence). There are 15 residues in the CDR3. The CDR3 protein is CASSSNLRADYEQYF. The CDR3 DNA is TGTGCCAGCAGCTCCAACCTCAGGGCAGACTACGAGCAGTACTTC.

The chain uses TRBV5-1 and TRBJ2-1; the match to TRBD2 covers 7 bases. The CDR3 has 12 amino acids. Trimming removed 2 bases from V and 7 bases from J; junction bases left unmatched: 0. The V gene's germline CDR1 is SGHRS and CDR2 YFSETQ. The CDR3 reads CASSFSGNEQFF. In DNA, the CDR3 is TGCGCCAGCAGCTTTAGCGGGAATGAGCAGTTCTTC.

This chain connects TRBV5-4 to TRBJ2-2; TRBD2 agrees at 14 bases. The germline V gene encodes CDR1 SGHNT and CDR2 YYREEE (reference sequence). CDR3 length: 18 amino acids. After removal of 5 bases from V and 1 base from J, the junction contained 7 bases not matched to a gene. The CDR3 region has the DNA TGTGCCAGCAGATCTGGACTAGCGGGGGGACTGAACACCGGGGAGCTGTTTTTT. Amino acid sequence: CASRSGLAGGLNTGELFF.